The entry below gives a single T cell receptor (beta chain) sequence along with its context. This specimen comes from a study of technical replicates of blood from several donors. Germline V lookup: CDR1 SGHRS, CDR2 YFSETQ. Trimming at V came to 4 bases and at J to 4 bases, leaving 5 bases not matched to a gene. The CDR3 sequence is 16 residues long. The protocol was immunoSEQ multiplex PCR, while the TCRdb copy is restricted to in-frame clones and leaves out a portion. The sample records tens of thousands of clones, 95% to 97% being singletons. The chain combines TRBV5-1 with TRBJ2-1, with 13 nucleotides matching TRBD2. Sequences were obtained from T cells isolated from PBMCs. The receptor comes from a human donor in good health. CDR3 region: CASSAGLAGIYNEQFF. DNA for the CDR3: TGCGCCAGCAGCGCGGGACTAGCGGGGATATACAATGAGCAGTTCTTC.